Following are 13 T cell receptor beta chains from one sample sequenced in a study of beta chain features in type 1 diabetes. Isolated RNA was reverse transcribed in full, so expressed TCRB transcripts were sequenced. Only in-frame clones appear in the TCRdb table, and some are missing; sequencing was by immunoSEQ multiplex PCR. The table records a few hundred thousand clones, approximately 13% of them present only once. What was sequenced was naive CD4+ T cells from blood. The receptors shown here come from a man younger than 45 in good health.

The V call is TRBV14, the J call TRBJ2-1, with 10 bases identical to TRBD1. This CDR3 spans 17 amino acids. Germline lookup yields CDR1 SGHDN and CDR2 FVKESK. The V gene end was trimmed by 3 bases and the J gene end by 6 bases; junction bases not matched to a gene: 11. CDR3 in amino acids: CASSHLVLRDRGNEQFF. The DNA for the CDR3 is TGTGCCAGCAGCCACCTGGTTCTCCGGGACAGGGGCAATGAGCAGTTCTTC.

In this sample, this clone turned up a few times. The chain joins TRBV15 to TRBJ2-1, with 7 bases that match TRBD2. CDR3 size: 17 residues. CDR1 is LNHNV, CDR2 YYDKDF, per germline (reference sequence). Unmatched junction bases numbered 9, after V lost 0 bases and J lost 4 bases. CDR3 DNA: TGTGCCACCAGCAGAGATCTAGGTCTAGCGGTATACAATGAGCAGTTCTTC. Its translation: CATSRDLGLAVYNEQFF.

About this clone itself: Other DNA variants within this sample encode the same CDR3. The chain has TRBV18 and TRBJ2-5; D tentatively reads TRBD1 or TRBD2 (5 bases each). Looked up from germline, CDR1 is KGHSH and CDR2 is LQKENI. This CDR3 region has 13 residues. V was clipped by 6 bases and J by 2 bases, with 10 bases between them. CDR3 region: CASSPGGQETQYF. For the CDR3, the DNA is TGTGCCAGCTCCCCTGGGGGACAAGAGACCCAGTACTTC.

In this sample, this clone turned up a few times. The chain is built from TRBV7-6 and TRBJ2-7, with D tentatively TRBD1 (6 bases). The CDR3 is 15 amino acids. V lost 1 base to trimming and J lost 1 base, with 11 bases between them. Germline V gives CDR1 SGHVS, CDR2 FNYEAQ. CDR3 protein: CASSLGQGRSYEQYF. The CDR3 DNA reads as TGTGCCAGCAGCTTAGGGCAGGGGAGATCCTACGAGCAGTACTTC.

The CDR3 is CASSQVSGSKFF. In DNA form, the CDR3 reads TGCGCCAGCAGCCAAGTTAGCGGTTCTAAGTTCTTC. The gene calls are TRBV4-1 and TRBJ2-1; a weak D match, TRBD2 (6 bases). The V gene's germline CDR1 is MGHRA and CDR2 YSYEKL. This CDR3 is 12 amino acids long. Trimming stripped 1 base from V and 14 bases from J, with 12 bases between.

Points on this clone: Other nucleotide sequences in the sample specify the same CDR3. This rearrangement joins TRBV4-3 to TRBJ2-7; TRBD2 might be the D (5 bases). From germline, CDR1 is LGHNA and CDR2 YSLEER. V gave up 0 bases and J gave up 3 bases, with 12 bases separating them. The CDR3 runs to 15 residues. CDR3 protein: CASSQDHRGSYEQYF. CDR3 nucleotide sequence: TGCGCCAGCAGCCAAGATCACCGGGGAAGCTACGAGCAGTACTTC.

The genes are TRBV5-4 and TRBJ1-4; 7 nucleotides agree with TRBD1. V shed 4 bases and J 10 bases; nucleotides not matched to a gene: 10. The CDR3 contains 14 residues. Germline CDR1 is SGHNT and CDR2 is YYREEE (reference sequence). CDR3 sequence (DNA): TGTGCCAGCAGCGGCGGGACAGAGAATAGAAAACTGTTTTTT. Encoded protein: CASSGGTENRKLFF.

The CDR3 spells CAISERGAVGTEAFF. Here the CDR3 DNA reads TGTGCCATCAGTGAACGGGGGGCAGTGGGCACTGAAGCTTTCTTT. The chain joins TRBV10-3 to TRBJ1-1; D possibly corresponds to TRBD1 (6 bases). The germline gives CDR1 ENHRY, CDR2 SYGVKD. This CDR3 is 15 amino acids long. Trimming took off 3 bases at V and 4 bases at J, with 15 bases between the two ends.

The chain uses TRBV4-2 and TRBJ1-1; 9 nucleotides match TRBD1. There are 14 residues in the CDR3. Germline CDR1 reads LGHNA; CDR2 reads YNFKEQ. The ends lost 6 bases at V and 3 bases at J; junction bases unmatched: 5. CDR3 nucleotide sequence: TGTGCCAGCAGGCGGGACAGGGTGGACACTGAAGCTTTCTTT. It specifies CASRRDRVDTEAFF.

The rearrangement joins TRBV30 to TRBJ2-5; tentatively, D is TRBD1 or TRBD2 (6 bases each). V was shortened by 8 bases and J by 4 bases, with 14 bases between the two germline ends. The CDR3 contains 12 residues. Germline V CDR1 and CDR2: GTSNPN, SVGIG (reference sequence). CDR3 region: CAGGRGIETQYF. The CDR3 coding sequence is TGTGCCGGGGGGCGGGGAATAGAGACCCAGTACTTC.

This chain uses TRBV11-2 with TRBJ2-1; D remains ambiguous. This CDR3 region has 14 residues. Germline V gives CDR1 SGHAT, CDR2 FQNNGV. Trimming left V 3 bases short and J 5 bases short, with 11 bases between. The CDR3 region has the DNA TGTGCCAGCAGCTTCAGCGCAGATCACAATGAGCAGTTCTTC. Translated, it gives CASSFSADHNEQFF. Complete variable domain (other parts from reference TRBV11-2 and TRBJ2-1): EAGVAQSPRYKIIEKRQSVAFWCNPISGHATLYWYQQILGQGPKLLIQFQNNGVVDDSQLPKDRFSAERLKGVDSTLKIQPAKLEDSAVYLCASSFSADHNEQFFGPGTRLTVL.

This clone appeared a few times. The rearrangement links TRBV7-2 to TRBJ1-4, with D unresolved. The CDR3 has 15 amino acids. Germline assignment: CDR1 SGHTA and CDR2 FQGNSA. Trimming shortened V by 1 base and J by 7 bases, and 13 bases separated the two germline ends. The CDR3 DNA sequence: TGTGCCAGCAGCTTAGATGGTCTTTCGAGTGAAAAACTGTTTTTT. Its protein is CASSLDGLSSEKLFF.

This clone has a handful of counts. The chain combines TRBV9 with TRBJ2-6, with a tentative D call TRBD2 (5 bases). Trimming removed 2 bases at V and 1 base at J, with 13 bases between. CDR3 length equals 17 residues. CDR1 is SGDLS, CDR2 YYNGEE, per germline. The CDR3: CASSVLPTRSGANVLTF. The CDR3 nucleotides are TGTGCCAGCAGCGTTCTCCCTACTAGATCTGGGGCCAACGTCCTGACTTTC.